These T cell receptor beta chains were read from a single sample in a study of T cells in Graves' hyperthyroidism and ophthalmopathy. TCRdb independently ran MiXCR on the multiplex PCR reads; one entry per CDR3 protein. The sample includes some 360,000 distinct CDR3 sequences, more than 11% of them seen just once. Sequencing was performed on blood. These receptors all stem from a woman in her fifties or sixties with Graves' hyperthyroidism. Both conserved end residues are part of each CDR3.

15,TRBV28,TRBJ2-7,CASSLSFDSSYEQYF
14,TRBV20-1,TRBJ1-5,CSASGIGNNQPQHF
14,TRBV10-1,TRBJ2-7,CASSTGTSPYEQYF
15,TRBV6-1,TRBJ1-5,CASSQGIPGRQPQHF
14,TRBV30,TRBJ2-3,CAWSVQTSTDTQYF
15,TRBV2,TRBJ2-7,CASSDPRDRSYEQYF
14,TRBV11-1,TRBJ2-7,CASSLGQDTYEQYF
15,TRBV6-1,TRBJ2-1,CASRRDRPSYNEQFF
11,TRBV29-1,TRBJ2-3,CSVSSTDTQYF
12,TRBV2,TRBJ1-2,CASERRGIGYTF
15,TRBV5-5,TRBJ2-5,CASSFRTGRLETQYF
15,TRBV28,TRBJ1-1,CASSLGGRAIAEAFF
14,TRBV3-1,NA,CASSRRDLSYEQFF
13,TRBV11-1,TRBJ2-3,CASSPPLTDTQYF
14,TRBV20-1,TRBJ2-7,CSAGFTGGSHEQYF
13,TRBV6-1,TRBJ2-1,CASSEETHNEQFF
13,TRBV19,TRBJ2-1,CASSGQHTNEQFF
14,TRBV6-1,TRBJ2-1,CASDPSGLVNEQFF
11,TRBV5-1,TRBJ2-7,CASGEGYEQYF
14,TRBV2,TRBJ2-7,CARSVPAGAGEQYF
13,TRBV7-9,TRBJ1-4,CASDSPTNEKLFF
15,TRBV20-1,TRBJ1-1,CSARDSGVGGGEAFF
13,TRBV29-1,TRBJ1-4,CSVDFGWSEKLFF
13,TRBV7-9,TRBJ1-2,CASSSENVYGYTF
14,TRBV2,TRBJ2-3,CASQRTASTDTQYF
14,TRBV5-1,TRBJ2-1,CASSPRLAGGRLFF
17,TRBV5-1,TRBJ2-3,CASSLPRLAGVADTQYF
15,TRBV27,TRBJ1-5,CASSLYREGNQPQHF
14,TRBV20-1,TRBJ2-1,CSASLRLLEGRKFF
13,TRBV7-9,TRBJ2-5,CASSWGLEETQYF
14,TRBV27,TRBJ2-1,CASKVTSGLGEQFF
14,TRBV2,TRBJ1-2,CASSGGGQGDGYTF
16,TRBV11-1,TRBJ2-1,CASAGAYGQGAVEQFF
15,TRBV3-1,TRBJ1-2,CASSLDNRGGNGYTF
15,TRBV10-3,TRBJ2-1,CAISDFRDANNEQFF
15,TRBV15,TRBJ1-2,CATSRATGLRDGYTF
13,TRBV20-1,TRBJ1-1,CSARSRTATTAFF
15,TRBV2,TRBJ2-5,CASSVWVRNEETQYF
16,TRBV5-5,TRBJ2-2,CASSLRVSINTGELFF
16,TRBV10-3,TRBJ1-2,CAISDSGAAKTYGYTF
15,TRBV6-5,TRBJ1-4,CASSYSMGTNEKLFF
15,TRBV10-1,TRBJ1-1,CASSEQGGLNTEAFF
14,TRBV2,TRBJ2-1,CASSLYPSYNEQFF
15,TRBV5-1,TRBJ2-2,CASSPLRALTGELFF
13,TRBV3-1,TRBJ1-2,CASSTDREGGYTF
13,TRBV11-2,TRBJ1-3,CASSTDSGNTIYF
17,TRBV7-9,TRBJ2-1,CASSLGSGSRSYNEQFF
20,TRBV14,TRBJ2-4,CASLLLGPLQAGWAKNIQYF